The present TCR beta chain was sequenced within a study of preoperative IRX-2 immunotherapy in early breast cancer. J was trimmed by 4 bases and V by 5 bases; bases with no gene match: 6. The CDR3 consists of 14 residues. The germline V gene has CDR1 SGHRS and CDR2 YFSETQ. Sequencing was performed with immunoSEQ multiplex PCR; in TCRdb, only in-frame clones are kept and a portion is missing. The table lists 25,000 to 30,000 clones, roughly four fifths of them singletons. Treatment described: preoperative locoregional IRX-2 cytokine immunotherapy. Preoperative locoregional IRX-2 cytokine immunotherapy was tested in the phase Ib source study.

The source of this sequence is a human donor with breast cancer. The sample consisted of lymph node tissue, taken after IRX-2 immunotherapy. The chain links TRBV5-1 to TRBJ2-7; 10 nucleotides align to TRBD1. This CDR3 is CASRSGTGDYEQYF. The DNA of the CDR3 is TGCGCCAGCAGATCCGGGACAGGGGATTACGAGCAGTACTTC.